This TCR beta chain was identified during a study of technical replicates of blood from a handful of donors. Data came from immunoSEQ multiplex PCR; TCRdb stores just in-frame clones and leaves some out. This table holds roughly 81,000 clones, about 86% found once. The V gene's germline CDR1 is SSHAT and CDR2 FNYEAQ (reference sequence). V gave up 2 bases and J gave up 6 bases, with 13 bases separating them. The CDR3 consists of 15 residues. Sequencing input: PBMCs. The chain has TRBV7-7 and TRBJ2-2, with D unclear. The sequence derives from a human donor in good health. Some clones in this sample may be carry-over from other donors' samples. CDR3 coding DNA: TGTGCCAGCAGCTTAATAAGTGGAAGCGCCGGGGAGCTGTTTTTT. This encodes CASSLISGSAGELFF.